Following are 21 T cell receptor beta chains from one sample sequenced in a study of PD-1 blockade in classical Hodgkin lymphoma. Sequenced by immunoSEQ multiplex PCR; TCRdb stores in-frame clones only, minus some. The sample shows 20,000 to 25,000 clones, 90% of them seen only once. Stated time point: newly diagnosed, previously untreated cHL patient sample. The study purified CD4+ T cells from thawed PBMCs using magnetic negative selection. Material for sequencing was CD4+ T cells from blood. These TCRs come from a human donor with classical Hodgkin lymphoma.

The rearrangement links TRBV6-6 to TRBJ1-1; D not certain. Germline V gene lookup returns CDR1 MNHNY and CDR2 SVGAGI (reference sequence). The ends were cut back, 4 bases at V and 1 base at J, with 10 bases in the middle. This CDR3 is 14 amino acids long. CDR3 nucleotides: TGTGCCAGCAGTTCGGACGGGAAGAACACTGAAGCTTTCTTT. It codes for CASSSDGKNTEAFF.

The V call is TRBV11-1, the J call TRBJ1-2; 8 bases match TRBD1. V shed 5 bases, J shed 4 bases, and the junction held 6 bases outside the gene matches. The CDR3 spans 14 residues. The germline V gene encodes CDR1 SGHAT and CDR2 FQDESV (reference sequence). This chain's CDR3 is CASSRDRLSYGYTF. DNA of the CDR3: TGTGCCAGCAGCAGGGACAGGCTAAGCTATGGCTACACCTTC.

This CDR3 reads CAIRGGRAAGELFF. The CDR3 DNA is TGTGCCATCCGGGGCGGGAGGGCGGCCGGGGAGCTGTTTTTT. The chain links TRBV6-5 to TRBJ2-2, with 9 positions matching TRBD2. With V trimmed by 10 bases and J by 6 bases, 9 bases remained unmatched. There are 14 residues in the CDR3. Germline V gene sequence: CDR1 MNHEY, CDR2 SVGAGI.

The chain carries TRBV30 and TRBJ1-1; D possibly corresponds to TRBD1 (6 bases). Trimming removed 5 bases from V and 2 bases from J, with 12 bases in between. From germline, CDR1 is GTSNPN and CDR2 SVGIG (reference sequence). The CDR3 sequence is 13 residues long. CDR3 in DNA: TGTGCCTGGGCCTGGGACATAAACACTGAAGCTTTCTTT. It yields the protein CAWAWDINTEAFF.

The V call is TRBV7-2, the J call TRBJ2-7; 9 nucleotides align to TRBD1. Germline CDR1 SGHTA, CDR2 FQGNSA. CDR3 length: 15 amino acids. The J segment lost 3 bases and the V segment lost 5 bases, leaving 8 bases of the junction unmatched. The DNA of the CDR3 is TGTGCCAGCAGCCCTCCCGGGACAGGGTTCTACGAGCAGTACTTC. It specifies CASSPPGTGFYEQYF.

The chain recombines TRBV19 with TRBJ1-2; 11 positions match TRBD1. CDR1 is LNHDA, CDR2 SQIVND, per germline (reference sequence). The CDR3 is 17 amino acids. The trim removed 0 bases at V and 8 bases at J, leaving 11 bases unmatched. CDR3: CASSIDSGQGAERGYTF. The CDR3 DNA is TGTGCCAGTAGTATAGATTCTGGACAGGGGGCGGAACGGGGCTACACCTTC.

The chain couples TRBV2 to TRBJ2-2, with 9 bases that match TRBD1. The CDR3 has 14 residues. With 8 bases clipped from V and 3 bases from J, the junction kept 4 bases outside the gene matches. The germline V gene encodes CDR1 SNHLY and CDR2 FYNNEI. The CDR3 DNA sequence: TGTGCCAGCCGGAACAGGGGGCACACCGGGGAGCTGTTTTTT. It yields the protein CASRNRGHTGELFF.

The V call is TRBV2, the J call TRBJ2-2, with D hard to call. The V gene's germline CDR1 is SNHLY and CDR2 FYNNEI. The germline V and J ends were trimmed by 6 bases and 1 base, with 6 bases remaining between them. The CDR3 is 13 residues long. CDR3 amino acids: CASRKENTGELFF. The CDR3 nucleotides read TGTGCCAGCAGGAAGGAGAACACCGGGGAGCTGTTTTTT.

The V call is TRBV15, the J call TRBJ2-7, with TRBD1 matching 7 bases. CDR1 LNHNV and CDR2 YYDKDF come from the germline V gene (reference sequence). The junction had 6 bases not matched to a gene; V was cut back by 3 bases and J by 1 base. The CDR3 spans 15 residues. The CDR3 here is CATSRIGQASYEQYF. CDR3 bases: TGTGCCACCAGCAGGATTGGACAGGCGTCCTACGAGCAGTACTTC.

This rearrangement joins TRBV11-3 to TRBJ2-2; 10 nucleotides line up with TRBD2. Germline loops: CDR1 SGHNT, CDR2 YENEEA. The CDR3 has 15 residues. Unmatched junction bases numbered 5, after V lost 5 bases and J lost 5 bases. CDR3 residues: CASSKAGGRTGELFF. The DNA for the CDR3 is TGTGCCAGCAGCAAAGCGGGGGGGCGGACCGGGGAGCTGTTTTTT.

The V and J genes are TRBV5-1 and TRBJ2-3; D may be TRBD2 (7 bases). Germline-derived CDR1 and CDR2 are SGHRS and YFSETQ. The germline V and J ends were trimmed by 4 bases and 2 bases, with 17 bases remaining between them. The CDR3 has 16 amino acids. CDR3 sequence (DNA): TGCGCCAGCAGCCCAGAGGGGGGGCCAAACACAGATACGCAGTATTTT. Protein product: CASSPEGGPNTDTQYF.

This sequence joins TRBV7-2 and TRBJ2-4, with 8 nucleotides matching TRBD1. The germline V gene encodes CDR1 SGHTA and CDR2 FQGNSA. V lost 3 bases and J lost 1; bases outside the gene matches: 2. The CDR3 totals 15 residues. DNA of the CDR3: TGTGCCAGCAGCTTTAGGGACAGGGCCAAAAACATTCAGTACTTC. This encodes CASSFRDRAKNIQYF.

The chain has TRBV25-1 and TRBJ1-4, with unresolved D. The V and J ends lost 5 bases and 8 bases respectively, with 21 bases between them. CDR3 length: 16 residues. Germline V CDR1 and CDR2: MGHDK, SYGVNS. CDR3 protein: CASSSARRAIGEKLFF. The CDR3 DNA reads as TGTGCCAGCAGTTCCGCCAGGAGAGCTATCGGGGAAAAACTGTTTTTT. Filled out from reference TRBV25-1 and TRBJ1-4, the complete variable domain reads EADIYQTPRYLVIGTGKKITLECSQTMGHDKMYWYQQDPGMELHLIHYSYGVNSTEKGDLSSESTVSRIRTEHFPLTLESARPSHTSQYLCASSSARRAIGEKLFFGSGTQLSVL.

The rearrangement joins TRBV4-1 to TRBJ2-7, with 9 bases aligning to TRBD2. The CDR3 contains 14 residues. The V and J ends lost 3 bases and 5 bases, in that order; junction bases with no gene match: 5. Per the germline V gene, CDR1 is MGHRA and CDR2 is YSYEKL. The DNA of the CDR3 is TGCGCCAGCAGCCAGATAGCGGGAGCGGACGAGCAGTACTTC. It is translated as CASSQIAGADEQYF.

J is TRBJ1-2 and V is TRBV5-5, with 8 bases that match TRBD1. CDR1 and CDR2 (germline): SGHKS, YYEKEE (reference sequence). The CDR3 covers 14 residues. The V and J ends lost 4 bases and 5 bases, in that order; junction bases with no gene match: 7. Here the CDR3 reads CASSMDRALYGYTF. The CDR3 nucleotides are TGTGCCAGCAGCATGGACAGGGCCCTGTATGGCTACACCTTC.

The V gene is TRBV5-8, the J gene TRBJ2-7, with 7 bases matching TRBD1. This CDR3 region has 16 residues. Germline lookup yields CDR1 SGHTS and CDR2 YDEGEE. J lost 5 bases, V lost 4 bases, and 15 bases had no gene match. For the CDR3, the DNA is TGTGCCAGCAGCCGTTCGGGGACAGTGGCTCCTAACGAGCAGTACTTC. It codes for CASSRSGTVAPNEQYF.

The V and J genes are TRBV5-1 and TRBJ2-7; TRBD1 aligns across 7 bases. Germline V gene sequence: CDR1 SGHRS, CDR2 YFSETQ. V lost 4 bases to trimming and J lost 5 bases; unmatched junction nucleotides: 9. There are 14 residues in the CDR3. CDR3 coding DNA: TGCGCCAGCAGCAAGGCGACAGGGTTCCACGAGCAGTACTTC. This gives the protein CASSKATGFHEQYF.

The chain employs TRBV5-1 and TRBJ2-7; 11 bases fit TRBD2. Germline CDR1 SGHRS, CDR2 YFSETQ. The CDR3 has 18 amino acids. The V and J ends lost 1 base and 0 bases, in that order; junction bases with no gene match: 9. For the CDR3, the DNA is TGCGCCAGCAGCTTGAGGGGTCTAGCGGGAGGCAACTCCTACGAGCAGTACTTC. The encoded protein is CASSLRGLAGGNSYEQYF.

The chain recombines TRBV7-9 with TRBJ1-1, with D uncertain. This CDR3 comprises 14 residues. V was pared by 5 bases and J by 2 bases, with 12 bases between. Germline assignment: CDR1 SEHNR and CDR2 FQNEAQ (reference sequence). CDR3 nucleotide sequence: TGTGCCAGCAGCAGCACCTGGGGTAACACTGAAGCTTTCTTT. Residues: CASSSTWGNTEAFF.

This clone was seen a handful of times. The gene calls are TRBV5-4 and TRBJ1-6, with unresolved D. The V gene lost 0 bases and the J gene lost 4 bases, with 11 bases spanning the gap. The CDR3 consists of 16 residues. The germline V gene encodes CDR1 SGHNT and CDR2 YYREEE (reference sequence). The CDR3 sequence: CASSLGQRRYNSPLHF. The CDR3 region has the DNA TGTGCCAGCAGCTTGGGGCAACGGAGATATAATTCACCCCTCCACTTT.

The rearrangement links TRBV10-3 to TRBJ1-3; D is ambiguous. The germline V gene encodes CDR1 ENHRY and CDR2 SYGVKD. The CDR3 loop spans 14 amino acids. The V end lost 6 bases, the J end lost 2 bases, and 11 bases lay between the germline ends. The CDR3 DNA sequence: TGTGCCATCAGCGAGAGGCGGACTGGAAACACCATATATTTT. Translating gives CAISERRTGNTIYF.